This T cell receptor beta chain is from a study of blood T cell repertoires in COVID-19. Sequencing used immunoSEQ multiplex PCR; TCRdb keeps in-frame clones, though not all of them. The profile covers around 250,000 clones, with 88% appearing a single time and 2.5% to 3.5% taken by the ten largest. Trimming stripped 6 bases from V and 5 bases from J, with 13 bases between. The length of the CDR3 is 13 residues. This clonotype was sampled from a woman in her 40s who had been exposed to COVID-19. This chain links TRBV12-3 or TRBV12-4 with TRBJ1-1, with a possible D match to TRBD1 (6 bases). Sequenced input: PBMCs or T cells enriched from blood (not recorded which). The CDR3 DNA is TGTGCCAGCAGACACCCAAGGGGGACTGAAGCTTTCTTT. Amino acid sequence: CASRHPRGTEAFF.